This TCR beta chain was captured in a study of T cells in Graves' hyperthyroidism and ophthalmopathy (dated by TCRdb to the late 2010s). Turning to the overall study: Peripheral blood samples were taken at initial diagnosis, before any treatment was given. The approximately 95 discovery patients were divided at random into training and test sets in a 7:3 ratio. Prospective prediction of ophthalmopathy was tested in an independent validation cohort consisting of fewer than 20 hyperthyroidism patients and 15 or so patients who later progressed to ophthalmopathy. TCR V-J signatures able to tell the groups apart were searched for in a discovery cohort of 100 or so patients, of whom over 40 had Graves' ophthalmopathy and around 56 had stable Graves' hyperthyroidism. After blood sampling, hyperthyroidism patients were treated with methimazole at a starting dose of 30 mg daily, and ophthalmopathy patients were treated with high-dose intravenous methylprednisolone. The paper describes TCR Vbeta CDR3 sequencing of 130 to 150 peripheral blood samples, made up of around 41 ophthalmopathy patients, around 78 hyperthyroidism patients and 17 progressor patients. In more than five Graves' hyperthyroidism patients, the study also compared T-cell repertoires from thyroid tissue with T-cell repertoires from blood.

This clonotype has at least ten counts. What antigen it recognizes has not been identified. Per-nucleotide qualities are absent, and no much larger clonotype sits a single base away. The paper's findings and limits, for the study overall: Most expanded thyroid clonotypes (frequency above 0.001) were also detected in blood, a finding suggesting that blood repertoires may reflect thyroid immune responses. In validation, the model predicted progression to ophthalmopathy with 55% to 71% sensitivity and roughly 75% specificity, a median of around six months before onset. Ophthalmopathy was separated from stable hyperthyroidism by a 13 V-J signature model, with 87.88% sensitivity and roughly 81% specificity obtained in cross-validation and 80%/75% obtained in testing. No statistical method was used to set the sample size in advance, and investigators knew the group allocation.

The TCR beta CDR3 regions were amplified from the RNA transcripts. The first round of RT-PCR for the TCR CDR3 was performed with the HTBI primer set and the Qiagen OneStep RT-PCR kit. The libraries were constructed in a second round of multiplex PCR and then size-selected and purified. Libraries were sequenced paired-end with 100 bp reads on an Illumina HiSeq2000. In the authors' own workflow: SOAPnuke was used to process the raw data, removing reads that contained adapters or uncalled bases, had a mean Phred below 15, or lacked an exact match to the constant primer or identifier. COPE v1.2.5 was used to merge the high-quality paired reads, and each unique nucleotide sequence was defined as a clonotype. MiTCR v1.1 was used to align the clonotypes against IMGT TRBV, TRBD and TRBJ reference segments. The analysis included only V-J combinations with a frequency above 0.0001, which together covered 99.2% of the repertoires. The TCS score was defined as the ratio of F50 (clonal expansion) to E x V (chaos), calculated using BLOSUM62-based TCRdist between CDR3 peptides within each V-J. Welch's t-statistics and random forest reduced fewer than 550 V-J features to 10 to 15, which were used in a naive Bayes classifier (R e1071). The raw public reads went through TCRdb reprocessing: fastp at Q25, MiXCR clone calling, in-frame beta chains kept. Records with the same CDR3 protein are collapsed into one entry carrying the most frequent genes and DNA. These V and J calls originate from TCRdb's pipeline instead of the authors' own analysis. This sample comprises hundreds of thousands of distinct CDR3 sequences, approximately 15% of them detected only once. Approximately 13% of the sample is taken by the ten largest.

Ophthalmopathy patients had moderately to severely active disease, Clinical Activity Score of at least 3, NOSPECS grade of at least 4, and duration under 3 months. Patients with uncontrolled infections, other autoimmune diseases, pregnancy or lactation were excluded. Clinical symptoms, serum thyroxine and TRAb, thyroid ultrasound, and orbital computed tomography formed the basis for the diagnoses. Ficoll-Paque density gradient centrifugation was used to isolate PBMCs from around 9.1 ml of fresh peripheral blood. Total RNA was extracted with Trizol reagent, and quality was checked on an Agilent 2100 Bioanalyzer. CDR1 and CDR2, looked up from the germline V gene, are MNHEY and SVGEGT. V loses 8 bases, J loses 5 bases, and the germline ends lie 21 bases apart. Taken from cysteine to phenylalanine, the CDR3 has 15 residues. Only the CDR3 region is kept as DNA, spanning 45 bases read in frame from base 1.

This receptor chain uses TRBV6-2 or TRBV6-3 and TRBJ1-1; no D gene call is confident. The sample taken for sequencing was blood. The clonotype originates from a woman between 45 and 65 years old with Graves' ophthalmopathy. CDR3 protein: CASLRPRGGFTEAFF. The nucleotide sequence reads as follows: TGTGCCAGCCTAAGACCCCGTGGAGGGTTTACTGAAGCTTTCTTT.